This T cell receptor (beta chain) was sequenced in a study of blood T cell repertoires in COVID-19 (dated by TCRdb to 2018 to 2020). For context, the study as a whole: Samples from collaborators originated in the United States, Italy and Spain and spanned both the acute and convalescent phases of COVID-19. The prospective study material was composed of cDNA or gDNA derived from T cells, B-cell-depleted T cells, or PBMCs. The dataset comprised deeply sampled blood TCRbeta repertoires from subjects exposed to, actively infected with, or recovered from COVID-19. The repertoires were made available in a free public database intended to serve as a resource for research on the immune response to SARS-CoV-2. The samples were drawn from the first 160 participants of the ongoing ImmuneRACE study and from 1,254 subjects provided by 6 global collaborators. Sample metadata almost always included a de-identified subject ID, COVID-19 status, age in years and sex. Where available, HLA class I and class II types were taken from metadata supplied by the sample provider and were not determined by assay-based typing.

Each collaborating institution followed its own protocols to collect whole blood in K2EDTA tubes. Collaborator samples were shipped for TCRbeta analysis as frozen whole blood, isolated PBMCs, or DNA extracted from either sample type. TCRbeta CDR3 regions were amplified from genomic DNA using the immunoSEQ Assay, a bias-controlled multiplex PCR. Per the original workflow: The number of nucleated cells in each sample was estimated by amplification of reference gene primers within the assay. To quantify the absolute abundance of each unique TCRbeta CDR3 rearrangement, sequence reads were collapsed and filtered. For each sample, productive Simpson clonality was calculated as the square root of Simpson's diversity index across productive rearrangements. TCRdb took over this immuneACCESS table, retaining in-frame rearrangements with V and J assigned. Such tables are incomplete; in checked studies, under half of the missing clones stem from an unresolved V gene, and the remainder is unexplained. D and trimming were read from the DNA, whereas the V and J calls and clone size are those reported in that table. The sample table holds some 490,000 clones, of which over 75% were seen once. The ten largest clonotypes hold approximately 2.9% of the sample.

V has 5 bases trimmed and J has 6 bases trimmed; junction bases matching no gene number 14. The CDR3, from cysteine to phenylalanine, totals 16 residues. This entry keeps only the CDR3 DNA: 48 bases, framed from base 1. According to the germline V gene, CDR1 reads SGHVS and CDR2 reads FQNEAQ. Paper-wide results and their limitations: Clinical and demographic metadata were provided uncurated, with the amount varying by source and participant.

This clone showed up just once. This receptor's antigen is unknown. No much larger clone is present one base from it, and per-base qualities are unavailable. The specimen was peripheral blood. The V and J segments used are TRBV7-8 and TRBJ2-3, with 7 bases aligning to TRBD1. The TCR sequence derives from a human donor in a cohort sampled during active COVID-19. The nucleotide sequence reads TGTGCCAGCAGCCTAGACAGGGCTCCTATGGTGGATACGCAGTATTTT. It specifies CASSLDRAPMVDTQYF. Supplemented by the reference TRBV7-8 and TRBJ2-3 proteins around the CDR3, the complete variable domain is GAGVSQSPRYKVAKRGQDVALRCDPISGHVSLFWYQQALGQGPEFLTYFQNEAQLDKSGLPSDRFFAERPEGSVSTLKIQRTQQEDSAVYLCASSLDRAPMVDTQYFGPGTRLTVL.